This T cell receptor (beta chain) was recovered during a study of CD8 T cells in ankylosing spondylitis. Making the TCR beta libraries involved quantitative 5'-RACE with molecular barcodes. TCRdb itself ran the 5' RACE reads through MiXCR, one entry per CDR3 protein. Of over 95,000 distinct CDR3 sequences in the sample, roughly 8.7% were seen once. Broader study findings: Earlier reports found some motif variants in synovial fluid and blood in reactive arthritis. The authors reported significant enrichment of disease-linked clones in matched ankylosing spondylitis synovial fluid.

The length of the CDR3 is 18 residues. A word on this clonotype: Its antigen is not identified.

The chain employs TRBV21-1 and TRBJ2-3; TRBD2 is the table's D call, not checked against the DNA. TRBV21-1 is termed a pseudogene. The source is a male donor with ankylosing spondylitis or in good health (not recorded which). The sample taken for sequencing was blood, either unsorted or a sorted T cell fraction (not recorded which). The CDR3 DNA reads as TGTGCCAGCAGATGCCACGCCACTAGCGGGAGGGCCCCAGATACGCAGTATTTT. Amino acids: CASRCHATSGRAPDTQYF.